Listed below are T cell receptor beta chains from one sample, sequenced in a study of T cells in localized non-small cell lung cancer. TCRdb's copy holds only in-frame clones and misses some; the assay was immunoSEQ multiplex PCR. The table shows 1,600 or so clones, with about 28% occurring only once. Material: lung tumor tissue, obtained before any cancer treatment. The source of these receptors is a man between 40 and 69 years old with stage II lung adenocarcinoma. Each CDR3 is given with its conserved first and last residue. Each record gives: V gene, D gene, J gene, clone size, CDR3 protein, CDR3 DNA. D genes are given only for firm matches. Not every row has a clone size; where given, it reads once, few, many or a size class.

v_call: TRBV9; d_call: TRBD1; j_call: TRBJ1-6; clone_size: -; cdr3_aa: CASSAGQGHSPLHF; cdr3_nt: TGTGCCAGCAGCGCGGGACAGGGGCATTCACCCCTCCACTTT
v_call: TRBV11-1; d_call: -; j_call: TRBJ1-3; clone_size: -; cdr3_aa: CASSLNPGGISGGNTIYF; cdr3_nt: TGTGCCAGCAGCCTGAACCCAGGTGGGATTAGTGGCGGAAACACCATATATTTT
v_call: TRBV15; d_call: TRBD1; j_call: TRBJ1-2; clone_size: -; cdr3_aa: CVTSRDVFPAGGSYGYTF; cdr3_nt: TGTGTCACTAGCAGAGATGTATTCCCGGCAGGGGGGAGCTATGGCTACACCTTC
v_call: TRBV9; d_call: -; j_call: TRBJ1-5; clone_size: few; cdr3_aa: CASSLALNQPQHF; cdr3_nt: TGTGCCAGCAGTTTAGCCTTGAATCAGCCCCAGCATTTT
v_call: TRBV30; d_call: -; j_call: TRBJ1-4; clone_size: few; cdr3_aa: CASFFGARDEKLFF; cdr3_nt: TGTGCCTCATTTTTCGGGGCCCGCGATGAAAAACTGTTTTTT
v_call: TRBV6-8; d_call: TRBD2; j_call: TRBJ2-7; clone_size: -; cdr3_aa: CATSPRTGLAHEQYF; cdr3_nt: TGTGCCACATCTCCTAGGACGGGACTAGCTCACGAGCAGTACTTC
v_call: TRBV6-7; d_call: TRBD1; j_call: TRBJ1-2; clone_size: medium-sized; cdr3_aa: CASSYRGGLGYTF; cdr3_nt: TGTGCCAGCAGTTATAGAGGGGGCCTGGGCTACACCTTC
v_call: TRBV30; d_call: -; j_call: TRBJ2-5; clone_size: large; cdr3_aa: CAWSAGPRRETQYF; cdr3_nt: TGTGCCTGGAGTGCGGGCCCCAGGAGGGAGACCCAGTACTTC
v_call: TRBV19; d_call: TRBD2; j_call: TRBJ2-1; clone_size: -; cdr3_aa: CASGGLAGSSYNEQFF; cdr3_nt: TGTGCCAGTGGGGGACTAGCGGGGAGCTCCTACAATGAGCAGTTCTTC
v_call: TRBV11-3; d_call: TRBD2; j_call: TRBJ2-3; clone_size: -; cdr3_aa: CASNFGGGTTDTQYF; cdr3_nt: TGTGCCAGCAACTTTGGCGGGGGGACGACAGATACGCAGTATTTT
v_call: TRBV28; d_call: TRBD1; j_call: TRBJ1-4; clone_size: -; cdr3_aa: CASRRQGNANEKLFF; cdr3_nt: TGTGCCAGCAGGCGACAGGGTAATGCTAATGAAAAACTGTTTTTT
v_call: TRBV6-8; d_call: TRBD1; j_call: TRBJ1-2; clone_size: few; cdr3_aa: CASRLGTGNYGYTF; cdr3_nt: TGTGCCAGCAGACTCGGGACAGGGAACTATGGCTACACCTTC
v_call: TRBV19; d_call: -; j_call: TRBJ1-1; clone_size: few; cdr3_aa: CASTRTWQRDNLEAFF; cdr3_nt: TGTGCCAGTACCAGGACGTGGCAGCGTGATAACTTAGAAGCTTTCTTT
v_call: TRBV28; d_call: -; j_call: TRBJ2-7; clone_size: -; cdr3_aa: CASSTSAYEQYF; cdr3_nt: TGTGCCAGCAGTACCTCCGCCTACGAGCAGTACTTC